This TCR beta chain came from a study of T-cell memory formation after mild COVID-19 listed by TCRdb under 2021. The study in broad terms: TCR sequence clusters from the two donors were largely donor specific. In a couple of donors, T-cell clones that expanded and contracted after mild COVID-19 were tracked by sequencing TCRalpha and TCRbeta repertoires over time. The cohort comprised two young, previously healthy adult volunteers, one female and one male. The paper's findings and limits, for the study overall: Contracting CD4+ clones were located mainly in the CM and EM memory subsets, whereas CD8+ clones were found to be enriched in EMRA. SARS-CoV-2 specificity was not confirmed for the second-wave clones peaking on day 37. From day 15 to 85, contracting clones showed balanced CD4/CD8 phenotypes, whereas a second wave of clones that expanded from day 15 to 37 leaned towards CD4+. Only a couple of mild cases were covered in the study, and larger cohorts including severe cases with pre-infection samples were considered necessary. The detection of some responding clones in pre-infection memory suggests that pre-existing cross-reactive memory T cells joined the SARS-CoV-2 response.

TCRdb records Illumina NovaSeq 6000 as the sequencer. cDNA libraries for TCRalpha and TCRbeta were prepared by 5'RACE using constant-segment primers, with sample barcodes and unique molecular identifiers added. RNA was extracted from every sample with Trizol reagent. Amplification of the libraries took two PCR steps, and the second step added a second sample barcode plus Illumina TruSeq adapters. Libraries were sequenced on an Illumina NovaSeq with 2 x 150 bp paired-end reads. The authors' pipeline ran thus. Reads were demultiplexed and collapsed into UMI-guided consensus sequences with migec v1.2.7. With mixcr v2.1.11, UMI consensuses were aligned to TRA and TRB V and J templates and assembled into clonotypes. Expanded or contracted clonotypes were those called significant by both edgeR and NoisET, with noise models trained on biological replicates. For edgeR calls, the cutoffs were a false discovery rate-adjusted p below 0.01 and a log2 fold-change threshold of 1. As an exploratory analysis of dynamics, PCA with hierarchical clustering was applied to max-normalized trajectories of the 1000 most abundant clonotypes. Separately sequenced CD4+ and CD8+ repertoires were used to assign a CD4 or CD8 phenotype to each responding clone. The raw public reads went through TCRdb reprocessing: fastp at Q25, MiXCR clone calling, in-frame beta chains kept. Every CDR3 protein is listed once, alongside the most common genes and DNA of its rows. Clone size and V and J calls follow TCRdb, not the original study. This sample comprises about 350,000 distinct CDR3 sequences, approximately 27% of them detected only once. The ten largest clones represent roughly 13% of the sample.

Ficoll-Paque density gradient centrifugation was the method used to isolate PBMCs. This clonotype was seen a few times. Which antigen it targets is not known. Per-nucleotide qualities are absent, and no much larger clonotype sits a single base away. V is cut back by 5 bases and J by 5 bases, with 9 bases in the junction unmatched. The germline V gene (reference sequence) sets CDR1 to SGHKS and CDR2 to YYEKEE. The CDR3 has 15 amino acids, counting the end cysteine and phenylalanine. Just the 45-base CDR3 DNA is kept, in frame starting at base 1. The chain links TRBV5-5 with TRBJ2-2, and TRBD1 aligns with 7 junction nucleotides. This receptor was taken from an adult woman who had mild COVID-19 (a few samples of this study predate the infection). The sample titles of this study are shuffled in the database, so cell type and time point are left out; the donor was told from shared clones. Sequencing was carried out using PBMCs or a T cell subset sorted from them (not recorded which). The sequenced DNA: TGTGCCAGCAGTTCTGGGACAGTGACGACCGGGGAGCTGTTTTTT. Its product reads: CASSSGTVTTGELFF.